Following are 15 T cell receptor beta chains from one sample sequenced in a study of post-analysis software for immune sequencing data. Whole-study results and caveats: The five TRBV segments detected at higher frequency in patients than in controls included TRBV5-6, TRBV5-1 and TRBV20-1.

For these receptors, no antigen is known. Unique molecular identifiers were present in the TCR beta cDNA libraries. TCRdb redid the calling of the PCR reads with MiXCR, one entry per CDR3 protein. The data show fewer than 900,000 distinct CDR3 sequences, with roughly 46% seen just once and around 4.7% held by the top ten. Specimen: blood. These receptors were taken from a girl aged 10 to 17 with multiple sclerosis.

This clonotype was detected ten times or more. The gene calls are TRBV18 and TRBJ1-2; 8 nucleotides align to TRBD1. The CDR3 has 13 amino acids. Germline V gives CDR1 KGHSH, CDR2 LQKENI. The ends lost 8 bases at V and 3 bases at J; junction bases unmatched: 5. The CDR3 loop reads CASSPGQDYGYTF. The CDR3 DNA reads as TGTGCCAGCAGCCCGGGACAGGACTATGGCTACACCTTC.

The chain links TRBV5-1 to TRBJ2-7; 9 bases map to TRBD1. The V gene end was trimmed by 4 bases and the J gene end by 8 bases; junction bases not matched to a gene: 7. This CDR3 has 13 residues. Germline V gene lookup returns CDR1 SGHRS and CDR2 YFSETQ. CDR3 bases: TGCGCCAGCAGCGCTACAGGGGGCCGCAAGCAGTACTTC. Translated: CASSATGGRKQYF.

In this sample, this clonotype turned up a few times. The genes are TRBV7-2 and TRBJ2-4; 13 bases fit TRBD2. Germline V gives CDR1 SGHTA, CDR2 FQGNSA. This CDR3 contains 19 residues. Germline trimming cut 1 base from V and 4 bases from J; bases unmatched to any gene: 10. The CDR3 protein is CASSLVLAGGRWGKNIQYF. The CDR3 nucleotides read TGTGCCAGCAGCTTAGTACTAGCGGGAGGGCGTTGGGGTAAAAACATTCAGTACTTC.

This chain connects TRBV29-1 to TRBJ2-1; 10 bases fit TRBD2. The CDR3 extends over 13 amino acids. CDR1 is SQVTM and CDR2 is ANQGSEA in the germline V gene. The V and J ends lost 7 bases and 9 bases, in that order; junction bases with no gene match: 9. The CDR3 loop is CSAGLAEGSEQFF. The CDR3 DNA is TGCAGCGCAGGACTAGCGGAGGGGAGTGAGCAGTTCTTC.

The CDR3 region is CASSLRRATYEQYF. Here the CDR3 DNA reads TGTGCCAGCAGCCTACGCAGGGCGACCTACGAGCAGTACTTC. The chain is built from TRBV7-2 and TRBJ2-7; weak D call: TRBD1 (5 bases). The V end was cut by 5 bases, the J end by 2 bases, with 13 bases between. Germline V gives CDR1 SGHTA, CDR2 FQGNSA. CDR3 length: 14 amino acids.

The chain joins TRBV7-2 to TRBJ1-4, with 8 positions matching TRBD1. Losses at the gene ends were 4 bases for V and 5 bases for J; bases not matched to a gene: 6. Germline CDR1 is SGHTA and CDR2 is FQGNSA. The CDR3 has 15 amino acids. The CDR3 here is CASSSGQGWNEKLFF. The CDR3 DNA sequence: TGTGCCAGCAGCTCCGGACAGGGTTGGAATGAAAAACTGTTTTTT.

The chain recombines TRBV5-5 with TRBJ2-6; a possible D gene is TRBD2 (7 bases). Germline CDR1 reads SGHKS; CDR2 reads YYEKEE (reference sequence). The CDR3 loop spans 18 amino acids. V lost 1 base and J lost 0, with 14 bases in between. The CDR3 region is CASSLRGGVASGANVLTF. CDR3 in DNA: TGTGCCAGCAGCTTGAGGGGGGGTGTTGCCTCTGGGGCCAACGTCCTGACTTTC.

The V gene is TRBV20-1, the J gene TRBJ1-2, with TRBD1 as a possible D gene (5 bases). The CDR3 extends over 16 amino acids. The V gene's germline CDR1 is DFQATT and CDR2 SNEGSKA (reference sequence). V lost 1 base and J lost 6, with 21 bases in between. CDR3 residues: CSARAMGGARRDGYTF. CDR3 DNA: TGCAGTGCTAGAGCCATGGGTGGGGCTAGGAGGGATGGCTACACCTTC.

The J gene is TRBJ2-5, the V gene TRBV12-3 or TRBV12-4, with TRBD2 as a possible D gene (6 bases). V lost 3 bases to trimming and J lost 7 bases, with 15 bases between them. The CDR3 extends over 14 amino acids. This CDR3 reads CASSFSSGVGTQYF. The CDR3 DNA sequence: TGTGCCAGCAGTTTTTCGTCGGGGGTTGGGACCCAGTACTTC.

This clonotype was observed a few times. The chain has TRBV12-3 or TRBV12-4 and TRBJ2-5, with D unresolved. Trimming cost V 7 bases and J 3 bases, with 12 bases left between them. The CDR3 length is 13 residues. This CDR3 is CASTSRVEETQYF. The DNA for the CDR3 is TGTGCCAGCACTTCTCGGGTGGAAGAGACCCAGTACTTC.

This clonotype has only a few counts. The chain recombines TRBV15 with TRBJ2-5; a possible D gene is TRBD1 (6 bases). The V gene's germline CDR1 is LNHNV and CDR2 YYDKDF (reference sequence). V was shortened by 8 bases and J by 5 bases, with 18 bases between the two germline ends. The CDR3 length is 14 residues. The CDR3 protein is CATATGTITETQYF. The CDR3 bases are TGTGCCACCGCTACCGGGACAATCACGGAGACCCAGTACTTC.

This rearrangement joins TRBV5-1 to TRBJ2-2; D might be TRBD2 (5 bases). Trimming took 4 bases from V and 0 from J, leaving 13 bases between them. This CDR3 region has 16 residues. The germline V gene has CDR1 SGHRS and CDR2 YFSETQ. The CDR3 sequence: CASSHRGTANTGELFF. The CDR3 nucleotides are TGCGCCAGCAGCCACCGGGGAACCGCGAACACCGGGGAGCTGTTTTTT.

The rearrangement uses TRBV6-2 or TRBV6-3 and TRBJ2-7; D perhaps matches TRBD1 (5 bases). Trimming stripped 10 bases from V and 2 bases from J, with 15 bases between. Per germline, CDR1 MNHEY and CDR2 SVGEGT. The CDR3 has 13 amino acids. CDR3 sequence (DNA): TGTGCCACCAAACTGGCAGGGACCTACGAGCAGTACTTC. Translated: CATKLAGTYEQYF.

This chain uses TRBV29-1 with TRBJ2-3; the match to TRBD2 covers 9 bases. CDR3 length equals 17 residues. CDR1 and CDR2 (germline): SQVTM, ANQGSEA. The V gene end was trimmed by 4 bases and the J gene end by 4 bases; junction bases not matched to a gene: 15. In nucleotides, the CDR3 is TGCAGCGTTGCGGTAATAAGTAGCGGGAGTTTTGCAGATACGCAGTATTTT. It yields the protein CSVAVISSGSFADTQYF.

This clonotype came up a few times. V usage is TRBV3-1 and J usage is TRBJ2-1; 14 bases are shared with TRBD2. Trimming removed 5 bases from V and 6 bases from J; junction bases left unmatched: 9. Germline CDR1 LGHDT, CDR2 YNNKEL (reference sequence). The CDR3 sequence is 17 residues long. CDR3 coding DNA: TGTGCCAGCAGCTTGACTAGCGGGAGGGCTAGGGTCAATGAGCAGTTCTTC. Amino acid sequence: CASSLTSGRARVNEQFF.